This T cell receptor beta chain is from a study of T cell responses to AZD1222 COVID-19 vaccine (dated by TCRdb to the early 2020s). As for the study more broadly: Because spike-specific TCR depth and breadth did not differ between the two schedules, AZD1222 recipients who got a second dose at roughly 4 weeks were pooled with those who got a second dose at roughly 12 weeks. A total of more than 230 trial participants underwent TCR sequencing, of whom 200 to 220 received two doses of AZD1222 and about 26 received two doses of the MenACWY control vaccine. Trial participants were enrolled by age into 18-55, 56-69 and 70-plus year subgroups, with around 150, 28 and 57 TCR-sequenced participants respectively.

The CDR3 regions of human TCRbeta chains were analyzed by immunosequencing. The authors' pipeline ran thus. TCRs in the repertoires were compared against a reference library of SARS-CoV-2-specific TCRs that had been generated with the MIRA antigen-specificity platform. Breadth was defined as the fraction of unique TCRs that were SARS-CoV-2-associated, and depth was defined as the fraction of total T cells that were SARS-CoV-2-associated. Using the MIRA data, each spike-specific TCR was assigned both to the spike region to which the TCR was reactive and to a CD4 or CD8 class. Log10-transformed breadth and depth values were compared by one-way ANOVA with Sidak's multiple comparisons tests. The immuneACCESS repertoire file appears here via TCRdb, limited to in-frame rearrangements. These files lack a portion of the clones; in checked studies, under half of the deficit traces to unresolved V genes, and the cause of the others is not known. That table furnishes V, J and clone size, whereas the DNA furnished D and trimming. Counted in this sample were around 170,000 clones; 75% to 95% of them appeared once. Together, the top ten hold approximately 4.8% of the sample.

Study-wide conclusions, independent of this receptor: Reportedly, close to half of the unique spike-specific TCRs recognized epitopes lying outside the regions that are mutated in the B.1.351 and B.1.1.7 variants. The whole spike protein was spanned by vaccine-associated CD4 TCRs, and dominant responses were seen in regions 160-218 and 743-854. Spike-specific TCR breadth and depth rose significantly after two AZD1222 doses compared with day 0 and with MenACWY recipients. In the small 56-69-year group, the increase in depth fell short of significance, most likely because of low power. Participants were mostly white British and included more females than males, and it was suggested by the authors that clonal diversity may have been underestimated. Conclusions about previously exposed vaccinees are limited because only six or seven AZD1222 recipients were SARS-CoV-2 seropositive at baseline. No day 14 peak-response samples were available, so repertoires were characterized only after the peak T cell response.

Concerning this clone itself: Its recognized antigen is unknown. No quality values exist for individual bases; no much larger clone is one base distant.

In light of the paper, this sample's time point label describes: baseline before first vaccination. Vaccinee samples were obtained from the UK trials COV001 and COV002, which included a single-blind randomized controlled phase 2/3 trial of AZD1222 (ChAdOx1 nCoV-19) in healthy adults. Trial participant PBMC samples were collected at day 0 and day 28 after the second dose for TCRbeta chain sequencing. For CDR1 and CDR2, the germline V gene lists SGHTA and FQGTGA. The germline V and J ends show losses of 6 bases and 4 bases respectively, and no gene match explains 5 bases of the junction. The CDR3 sequence holds 13 residues, the cysteine and phenylalanine included. This entry keeps only the CDR3 DNA: 39 bases, framed from base 1.

Sample: peripheral blood, taken on day 0 of AZD1222 vaccination. This clonotype originated in an adult in good health. The V and J segments used are TRBV7-3 and TRBJ1-2, with TRBD1 identical over 7 junction bases. The CDR3 amino acid sequence is: CASSRQGTYGYTF. The DNA is TGTGCCAGCAGTCGACAGGGAACCTATGGCTACACCTTC.